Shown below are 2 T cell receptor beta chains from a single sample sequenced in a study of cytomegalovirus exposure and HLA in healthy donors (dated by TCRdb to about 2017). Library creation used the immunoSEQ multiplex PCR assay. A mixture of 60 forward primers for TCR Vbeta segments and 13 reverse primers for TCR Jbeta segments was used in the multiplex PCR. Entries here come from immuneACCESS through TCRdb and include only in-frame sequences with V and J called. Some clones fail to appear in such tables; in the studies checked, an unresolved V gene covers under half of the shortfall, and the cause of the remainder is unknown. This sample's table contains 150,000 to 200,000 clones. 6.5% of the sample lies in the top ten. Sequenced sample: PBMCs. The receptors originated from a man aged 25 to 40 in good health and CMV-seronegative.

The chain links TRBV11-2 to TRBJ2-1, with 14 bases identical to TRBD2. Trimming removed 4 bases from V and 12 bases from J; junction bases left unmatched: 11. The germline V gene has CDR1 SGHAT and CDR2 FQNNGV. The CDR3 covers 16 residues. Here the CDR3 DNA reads TGTGCCAGCAGCTCAACCGGGACTAGCGGGAGCTCGGGGCAGTTCTTC. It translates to CASSSTGTSGSSGQFF.

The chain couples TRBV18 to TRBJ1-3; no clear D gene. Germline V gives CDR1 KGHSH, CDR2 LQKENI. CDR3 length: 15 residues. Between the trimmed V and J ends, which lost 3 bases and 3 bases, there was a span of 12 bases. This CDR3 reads CASSPGEGIGNTIYF. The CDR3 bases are TGTGCCAGCTCACCCGGGGAAGGGATTGGAAACACCATATATTTT. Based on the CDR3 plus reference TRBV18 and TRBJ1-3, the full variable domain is NAGVMQNPRHLVRRRGQEARLRCSPMKGHSHVYWYRQLPEEGLKFMVYLQKENIIDESGMPKERFSAEFPKEGPSILRIQQVVRGDSAAYFCASSPGEGIGNTIYFGEGSWLTVV.